These 8 T cell receptor beta chains were sequenced from one sample in a study of beta chain features in type 1 diabetes. The sequenced template was cDNA made from the entire isolated RNA. Clones were sequenced by immunoSEQ multiplex PCR, and TCRdb holds only the in-frame ones, with some missing. This table has 130,000 to 150,000 clones, about 10% appearing once. Sequenced input: central memory CD4+ T cells from blood. All receptors come from a man aged 18 to 30 in good health.

The chain has TRBV5-4 and TRBJ2-5; 12 bases fit TRBD2. With 0 bases clipped from V and 5 bases from J, the junction kept 8 bases outside the gene matches. Germline lookup yields CDR1 SGHNT and CDR2 YYREEE (reference sequence). This CDR3 is built from 17 residues. In DNA form, the CDR3 reads TGTGCCAGCAGCTTGGCTCCACTAGCGGGGGGAAAGGAGACCCAGTACTTC. This translates into CASSLAPLAGGKETQYF.

The genes are TRBV7-6 and TRBJ2-3, with 15 bases identical to TRBD2. J gave up 5 bases and V 1 base, and 4 bases lay outside the gene matches. Germline loops: CDR1 SGHVS, CDR2 FNYEAQ. The CDR3 extends over 17 amino acids. As DNA, the CDR3 is TGTGCCAGCAGCTTAGGTGGACTAGCGGGGGGGGTAGATACGCAGTATTTT. Translating gives CASSLGGLAGGVDTQYF.

This clone turned up a few times. The V call is TRBV6-5, the J call TRBJ2-1; TRBD2 agrees at 15 bases. The CDR3 is made up of 15 amino acids. In germline, CDR1 is MNHEY, CDR2 SVGAGI. Trimming removed 7 bases from V and 8 bases from J; junction bases left unmatched: 6. The CDR3 protein is CASTPGLAGGHEQFF. CDR3 DNA: TGTGCCAGCACCCCGGGACTAGCGGGGGGCCATGAGCAGTTCTTC.

This clone turned up a few times. The chain recombines TRBV6-5 with TRBJ2-5; 10 nucleotides agree with TRBD1. CDR3 size: 14 residues. Trimming took 5 bases from V and 3 from J; bases not matched to a gene: 3. Germline CDR1 and CDR2: MNHEY and SVGAGI. CDR3 in amino acids: CASSHGQGEETQYF. DNA for the CDR3: TGTGCCAGCAGTCACGGACAGGGGGAAGAGACCCAGTACTTC.

The chain couples TRBV4-3 to TRBJ1-4; unclear D gene. Trimming took off 4 bases at V and 8 bases at J, with 17 bases between the two ends. Germline-derived CDR1 and CDR2 are LGHNA and YSLEER. CDR3 length: 15 residues. The CDR3 coding sequence is TGCGCCAGCAGCCCCTTCGGGAGCCCGGGGGAAAAACTGTTTTTT. Protein: CASSPFGSPGEKLFF.

This clone was picked up many times. The chain employs TRBV28 and TRBJ2-1; 10 bases are shared with TRBD1. The junction had 12 bases not matched to a gene; V was cut back by 7 bases and J by 6 bases. CDR1 is MDHEN and CDR2 is SYDVKM in the germline V gene. The CDR3 runs 16 residues. The CDR3 DNA reads as TGTGCCAGCACCTCACAACCCGGACAGGGGGTCAATGAGCAGTTCTTC. The encoded protein is CASTSQPGQGVNEQFF.

This clone came up many times. Other DNA sequences from this sample encode an identical CDR3 as well. The gene calls are TRBV11-2 and TRBJ2-5; the match to TRBD1 covers 7 bases. The CDR3 contains 13 residues. Germline V CDR1 and CDR2: SGHAT, FQNNGV. Trimming removed 5 bases from V and 1 base from J; junction bases left unmatched: 1. The CDR3 nucleotides read TGTGCCAGCAGCAGGGACAGCCAAGAGACCCAGTACTTC. This gives the protein CASSRDSQETQYF. Variable domain in full (rest from reference TRBV11-2 and TRBJ2-5): EAGVAQSPRYKIIEKRQSVAFWCNPISGHATLYWYQQILGQGPKLLIQFQNNGVVDDSQLPKDRFSAERLKGVDSTLKIQPAKLEDSAVYLCASSRDSQETQYFGPGTRLLVL.

This clone was picked up a small number of times. This chain links TRBV10-3 with TRBJ2-7, with D maybe TRBD2 (6 bases). The CDR3 spans 13 residues. Trimming cost V 7 bases and J 3 bases, with 13 bases left between them. Germline-derived CDR1 and CDR2 are ENHRY and SYGVKD. The CDR3 spells CAIMEGVIYEQYF. The CDR3, as DNA: TGTGCCATCATGGAGGGCGTCATCTACGAGCAGTACTTC.